This T cell receptor beta chain was captured by sequencing in a study of T-cell reconstitution after alpha-beta-depleted transplantation in children. Broader study findings: About two months after transplant, alpha-beta T cells reportedly came from several hundred expanded graft clones. Fresh T-cell production supplied most of the T-cell counts and diversity seen one year after transplant. Surviving recipient T cells and thymic progenitors produced the high day-60 TCRbeta diversity seen in some patients.

About this clonotype: Its antigen remains unknown.

The CDR3 is 15 residues long. V shed 6 bases and J shed 1 base, with 13 bases lying between them. Library preparation (for TCRbeta) was performed with unique molecular identifiers. TCRdb recomputed calls from the PCR reads with MiXCR, one row per CDR3 protein. The data hold 750,000 to 950,000 distinct CDR3 sequences, with 15% to 20% observed a single time. The origin of this receptor is a male patient under 18 who had a stem cell transplant for acute lymphoblastic leukemia, so the T cells may come from the graft donor. The chain employs TRBV12-3 or TRBV12-4 and TRBJ2-1; D is undetermined. Material: PBMCs, mostly from graft donor cells, obtained 360 days after TCRalphabeta/CD19-depleted stem cell transplant. CDR3 DNA sequence: TGTGCCAGCAGGCCCCCAGGCCTATCCTACAATGAGCAGTTCTTC. It is translated as CASRPPGLSYNEQFF.